The clone carrying this T cell receptor (beta chain) was detected a few times. With a J-beta primer mix and a sample-barcoded 5' primer, a second PCR ran 7 to 11 cycles. TCRdb passed the 5' RACE reads through MiXCR, listing each CDR3 protein once. The sample has 1.5 million to 2 million distinct CDR3 sequences, about 50% seen once. The sample is drawn from a study of blood T cells in healthy people across ages. CDR1 is MNHEY and CDR2 is SMNVEV in the germline V gene (reference sequence). The V gene lost 4 bases and the J gene lost 7 bases, with 22 bases spanning the gap. The CDR3 sequence is 16 residues long.

This chain uses TRBV27 with TRBJ2-5, with D possibly matching TRBD2 (6 bases). Sample: blood. The sequence was obtained from a woman in her thirties or forties in good health. The CDR3 reads CASSSSLARSLVTQYF. The CDR3 region has the DNA TGTGCCAGCAGTTCCTCCCTAGCGAGGTCTTTGGTGACCCAGTACTTC.